This T cell receptor beta chain was documented in a study of blood T cell repertoires in COVID-19. About the research overall: T cells, B-cell-depleted T cells, or PBMCs supplied cDNA or gDNA.

After removal of 4 bases from V and 2 bases from J, the junction contained 8 bases not matched to a gene. Germline V CDR1 and CDR2: SGHTA, FQGNSA. This CDR3 is built from 16 residues. Per the study methods: Amplification of reference gene primers was used by the study to estimate nucleated cell counts. Some clones are missing from TCRdb's copy, which holds only in-frame ones; the method was immunoSEQ multiplex PCR. The D gene and trimming were derived from the DNA, and the V and J assignments and clone size from that table. The top ten hold around 0.96% of the sample, which has some 300,000 clones, nearly 90% seen once.

This clonotype originated in a woman between 40 and 55 years old with COVID-19, enrolled during active disease. The source material was peripheral blood. The rearrangement joins TRBV7-2 to TRBJ2-7; 10 bases are a match to TRBD1. The CDR3: CASSSFGTGVTYEQYF. CDR3 nucleotides: TGTGCCAGCAGCTCTTTTGGGACAGGGGTAACCTACGAGCAGTACTTC.